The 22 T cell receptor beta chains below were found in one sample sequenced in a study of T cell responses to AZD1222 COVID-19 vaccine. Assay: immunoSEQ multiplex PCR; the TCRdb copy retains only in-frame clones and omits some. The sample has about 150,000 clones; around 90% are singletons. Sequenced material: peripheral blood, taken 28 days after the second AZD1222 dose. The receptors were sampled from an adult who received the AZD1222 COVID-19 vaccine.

This chain's CDR3 is CASSQEGLTVPEAFF. CDR3 in DNA: TGTGCCAGCAGCCAAGAGGGACTGACAGTGCCTGAAGCTTTCTTT. This rearrangement joins TRBV4-2 to TRBJ1-1, with D perhaps matching TRBD1 (5 bases). The CDR3 loop spans 15 amino acids. CDR1 and CDR2 (germline): LGHNA, YNFKEQ. Trimming removed 0 bases from V and 6 bases from J, with 14 bases in between.

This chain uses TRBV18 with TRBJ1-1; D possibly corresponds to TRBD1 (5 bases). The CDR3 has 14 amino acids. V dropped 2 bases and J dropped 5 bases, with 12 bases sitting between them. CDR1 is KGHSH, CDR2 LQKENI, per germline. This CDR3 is CASSPTGGGTEAFF. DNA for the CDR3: TGTGCCAGCTCACCAACGGGCGGGGGTACTGAAGCTTTCTTT.

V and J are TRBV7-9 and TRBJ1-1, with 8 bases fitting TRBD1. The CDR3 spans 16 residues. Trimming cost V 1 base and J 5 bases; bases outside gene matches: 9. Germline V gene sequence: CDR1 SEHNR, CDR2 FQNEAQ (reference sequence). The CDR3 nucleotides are TGTGCCAGCAGCTTAGGCAGTGGGACAGGAAGGACTGAAGCTTTCTTT. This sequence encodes CASSLGSGTGRTEAFF.

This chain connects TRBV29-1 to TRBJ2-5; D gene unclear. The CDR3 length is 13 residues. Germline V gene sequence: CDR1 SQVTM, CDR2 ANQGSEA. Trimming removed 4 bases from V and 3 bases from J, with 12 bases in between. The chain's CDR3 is CSVAGRGKETQYF. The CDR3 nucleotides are TGCAGCGTTGCCGGGCGCGGAAAAGAGACCCAGTACTTC.

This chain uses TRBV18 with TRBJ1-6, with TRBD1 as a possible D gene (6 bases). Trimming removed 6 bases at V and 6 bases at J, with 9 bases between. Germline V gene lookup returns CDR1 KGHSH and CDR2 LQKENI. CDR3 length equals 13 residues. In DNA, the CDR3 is TGTGCCAGCTCCCTCAGGGGTAATTCACCCCTCCACTTT. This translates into CASSLRGNSPLHF.

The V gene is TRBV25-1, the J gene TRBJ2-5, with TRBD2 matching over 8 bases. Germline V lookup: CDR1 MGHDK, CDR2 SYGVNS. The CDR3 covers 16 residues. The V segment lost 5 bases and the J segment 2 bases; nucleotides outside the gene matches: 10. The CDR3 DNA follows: TGTGCCAGCAGTCCCCTCTCCCTAGCGGGTCAAGAGACCCAGTACTTC. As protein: CASSPLSLAGQETQYF. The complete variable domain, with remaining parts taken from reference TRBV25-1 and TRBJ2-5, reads EADIYQTPRYLVIGTGKKITLECSQTMGHDKMYWYQQDPGMELHLIHYSYGVNSTEKGDLSSESTVSRIRTEHFPLTLESARPSHTSQYLCASSPLSLAGQETQYFGPGTRLLVL.

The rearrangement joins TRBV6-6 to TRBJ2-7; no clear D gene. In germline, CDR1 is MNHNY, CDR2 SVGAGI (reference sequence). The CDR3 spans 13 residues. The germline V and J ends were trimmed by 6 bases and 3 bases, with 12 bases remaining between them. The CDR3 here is CASSPSFSYEQYF. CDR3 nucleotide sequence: TGTGCCAGCAGCCCAAGTTTCAGCTACGAGCAGTACTTC.

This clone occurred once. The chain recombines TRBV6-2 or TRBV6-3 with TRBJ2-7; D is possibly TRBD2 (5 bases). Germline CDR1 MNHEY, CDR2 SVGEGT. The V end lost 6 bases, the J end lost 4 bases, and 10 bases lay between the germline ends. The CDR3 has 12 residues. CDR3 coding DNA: TGTGCCAGCAGCCCCGGACTGTACGAGCAGTACTTC. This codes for CASSPGLYEQYF.

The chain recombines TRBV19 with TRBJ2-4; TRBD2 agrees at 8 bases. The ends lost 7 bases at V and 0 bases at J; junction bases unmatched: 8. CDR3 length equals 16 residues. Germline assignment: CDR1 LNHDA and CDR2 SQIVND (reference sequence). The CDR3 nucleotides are TGTGCCAGTACCCCTGGAGCGGGAGAAGCCAAAAACATTCAGTACTTC. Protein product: CASTPGAGEAKNIQYF. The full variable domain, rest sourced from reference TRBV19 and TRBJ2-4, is DGGITQSPKYLFRKEGQNVTLSCEQNLNHDAMYWYRQDPGQGLRLIYYSQIVNDFQKGDIAEGYSVSREKKESFPLTVTSAQKNPTAFYLCASTPGAGEAKNIQYFGAGTRLSVL.

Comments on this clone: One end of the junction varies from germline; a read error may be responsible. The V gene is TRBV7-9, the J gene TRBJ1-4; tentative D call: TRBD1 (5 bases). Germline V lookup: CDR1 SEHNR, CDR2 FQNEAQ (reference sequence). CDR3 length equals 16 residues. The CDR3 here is CASSSEYGREEEKLLF. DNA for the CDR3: TGTGCCAGCAGCTCTGAGTATGGCAGGGAGGAGGAAAAACTGCTTTTT.

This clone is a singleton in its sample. The CDR3 loop reads CASSQGQGRRAFF. DNA for the CDR3: TGCGCCAGCAGCCAGGGACAGGGTAGACGGGCTTTCTTT. This rearrangement joins TRBV5-1 to TRBJ1-1, with TRBD1 matching over 9 bases. This CDR3 comprises 13 residues. Trimming took 4 bases from V and 11 from J; bases not matched to a gene: 9. Per germline, CDR1 SGHRS and CDR2 YFSETQ.

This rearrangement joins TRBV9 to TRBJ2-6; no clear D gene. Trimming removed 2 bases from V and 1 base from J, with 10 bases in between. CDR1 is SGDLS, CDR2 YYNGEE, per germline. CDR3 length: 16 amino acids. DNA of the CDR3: TGTGCCAGCAGCGTTGGCTTCTCATCTGGGGCCAACGTCCTGACTTTC. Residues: CASSVGFSSGANVLTF.

The CDR3 bases are TGCGCCAGCAGTCAATGCTCTCAGGGCTCCTACAATGAGCAGTTCTTC. Amino acids: CASSQCSQGSYNEQFF. V gene TRBV23-1 combines with J gene TRBJ2-1; perhaps TRBD1 as D (5 bases). TRBV23-1 has ORF status, its function being uncertain. V shed 1 base and J shed 0 bases, with 10 bases lying between them. CDR3 size: 16 residues.

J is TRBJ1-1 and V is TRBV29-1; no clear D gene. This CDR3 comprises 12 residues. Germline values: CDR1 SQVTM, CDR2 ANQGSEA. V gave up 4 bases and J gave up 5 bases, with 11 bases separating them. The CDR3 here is CSVGVHRTEAFF. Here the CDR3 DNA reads TGCAGCGTTGGGGTGCATAGGACTGAAGCTTTCTTT.

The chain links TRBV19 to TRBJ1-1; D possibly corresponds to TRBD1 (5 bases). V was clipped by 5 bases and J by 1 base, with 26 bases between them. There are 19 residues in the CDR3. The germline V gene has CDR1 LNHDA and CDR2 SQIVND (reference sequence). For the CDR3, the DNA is TGTGCCAGTAGTTTGGATCCCCGTCGTTACAGGAGCTGGAACACTGAAGCTTTCTTT. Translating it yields CASSLDPRRYRSWNTEAFF.

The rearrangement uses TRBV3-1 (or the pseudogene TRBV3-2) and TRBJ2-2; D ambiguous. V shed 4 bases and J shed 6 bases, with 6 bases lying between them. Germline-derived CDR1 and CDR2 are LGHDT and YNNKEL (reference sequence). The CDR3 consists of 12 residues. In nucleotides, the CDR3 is TGTGCCAGCAGCCGATTACCCGGGGAGCTGTTTTTT. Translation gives CASSRLPGELFF.

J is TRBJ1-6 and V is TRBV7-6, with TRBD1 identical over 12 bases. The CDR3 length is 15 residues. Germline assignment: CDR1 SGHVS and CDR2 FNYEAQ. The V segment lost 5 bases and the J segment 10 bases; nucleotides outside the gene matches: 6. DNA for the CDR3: TGTGCCAGCAGCGGTGGGACAGGGGGCGGCTCACCCCTCCACTTT. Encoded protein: CASSGGTGGGSPLHF. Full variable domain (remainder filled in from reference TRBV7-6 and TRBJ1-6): GAGVSQSPRYKVTKRGQDVALRCDPISGHVSLYWYRQALGQGPEFLTYFNYEAQQDKSGLPNDRFSAERPEGSISTLTIQRTEQRDSAMYRCASSGGTGGGSPLHFGNGTRLTVT.

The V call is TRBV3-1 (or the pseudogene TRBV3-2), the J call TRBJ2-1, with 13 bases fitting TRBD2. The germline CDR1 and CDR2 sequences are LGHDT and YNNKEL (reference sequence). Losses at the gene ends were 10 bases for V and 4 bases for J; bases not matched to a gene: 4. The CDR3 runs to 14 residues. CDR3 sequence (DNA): TGTGCCACGGGACTAGCGGGAAGGTACAATGAGCAGTTCTTC. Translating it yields CATGLAGRYNEQFF.

The CDR3 sequence: CASTQGGGANEKLFF. CDR3 nucleotides: TGTGCCAGCACTCAAGGAGGGGGGGCTAATGAAAAACTGTTTTTT. The chain couples TRBV2 to TRBJ1-4; weak D call: TRBD1 (6 bases). The V gene lost 7 bases and the J gene lost 3 bases, with 15 bases spanning the gap. The CDR3 totals 15 residues. Germline V gives CDR1 SNHLY, CDR2 FYNNEI.

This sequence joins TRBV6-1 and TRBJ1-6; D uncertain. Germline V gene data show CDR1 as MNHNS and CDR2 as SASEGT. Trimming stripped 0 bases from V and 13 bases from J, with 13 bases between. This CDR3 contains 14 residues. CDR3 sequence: CASSEASGGRPLHF. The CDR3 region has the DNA TGTGCCAGCAGTGAAGCGTCGGGCGGACGCCCCCTCCACTTT.

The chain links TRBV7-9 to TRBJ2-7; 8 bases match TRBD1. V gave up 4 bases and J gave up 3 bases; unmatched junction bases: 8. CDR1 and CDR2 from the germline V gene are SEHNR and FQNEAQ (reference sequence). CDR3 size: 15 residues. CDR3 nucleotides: TGTGCCAGCAGCTCGTCCGACAGGGGCAACTACGAGCAGTACTTC. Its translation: CASSSSDRGNYEQYF. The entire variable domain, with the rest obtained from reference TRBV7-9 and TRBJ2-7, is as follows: DTGVSQNPRHKITKRGQNVTFRCDPISEHNRLYWYRQTLGQGPEFLTYFQNEAQLEKSRLLSDRFSAERPKGSFSTLEIQRTEQGDSAMYLCASSSSDRGNYEQYFGPGTRLTVT.

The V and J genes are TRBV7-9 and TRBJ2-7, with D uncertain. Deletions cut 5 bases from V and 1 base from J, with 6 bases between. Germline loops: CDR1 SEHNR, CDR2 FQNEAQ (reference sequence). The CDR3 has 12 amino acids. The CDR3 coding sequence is TGTGCCAGCAGCCCGCAATCCTACGAGCAGTACTTC. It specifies CASSPQSYEQYF.